This T cell receptor beta chain was found in a study of human T cells and chemical hapten exposure. Study-level information: Per-sample TCR yield variation was attributed mainly to small pooled library volume differences. Whole-study results and caveats: There was no change with DPC sensitization in TCRs above 1 in 1000 frequency.

This clonotype showed up many times. The antigen is undetermined. Individual cDNA molecules (in the library) carried attached unique molecular identifiers. Per the original methods: TCR counts had a median of about 94,000 per sample and spanned roughly 20,000 to 690,600. TCRdb redid the calling of the reads with MiXCR, one entry per CDR3 protein. The V and J calls and clone size are TCRdb's, not the authors'. The sample has about 120,000 distinct CDR3 sequences, about 8.9% seen once. This CDR3 is 12 amino acids long. In germline, CDR1 is DFQATT, CDR2 SNEGSKA (reference sequence). The V and J ends lost 5 bases and 2 bases, in that order; junction bases with no gene match: 3. Total RNA came from unfractionated whole blood.

The chain carries TRBV20-1 and TRBJ2-7, with 7 positions matching TRBD1. Sequenced material: whole blood. The sequence was collected from a human donor in good health. Some clones in this sample may be carry-over from other donors' samples. Here the CDR3 DNA reads TGCAGTGCTCGGGACAGAGCCTACGAGCAGTACTTC. Its translation is CSARDRAYEQYF.